The clone carrying this T cell receptor (beta chain) is a singleton in its sample. As yet, its antigen is unknown. Patients affected by ophthalmopathy presented a Clinical Activity Score of at least 3, a NOSPECS grade of at least 4, and disease duration below 3 months. Isolation of PBMCs was performed on about 10 ml fresh peripheral blood. TCR beta CDR3 sequences were amplified from RNA transcripts. HTBI primers were employed in a first-round RT-PCR of the TCR CDR3. TCRdb itself ran the multiplex PCR reads through MiXCR, one entry per CDR3 protein. This table holds 350,000 to 400,000 distinct CDR3 sequences, roughly 18% found once. This entry comes from a study of T cells in Graves' hyperthyroidism and ophthalmopathy. There are 15 residues in the CDR3. The V end lost 3 bases, the J end lost 2 bases, and 12 bases lay between the germline ends. CDR1 is MNHEY, CDR2 SMNVEV, per germline (reference sequence).

Findings and limits, study-wide: Ophthalmopathy, which appeared later, was predicted by the model a median about 5.9 months before onset. Most expanded thyroid clonotypes above 0.001 also appeared in blood.

The chain carries TRBV27 and TRBJ2-3; D gene unclear. The TCR was taken from a man between 18 and 29 years old with Graves' ophthalmopathy. The sequencing input was blood. The CDR3 spells CASSFWPSLTDTQYF. For the CDR3, the DNA is TGTGCCAGCAGTTTTTGGCCCTCCCTCACAGATACGCAGTATTTT.